Following are 21 T cell receptor beta chains from one sample sequenced in a study of T cell responses to AZD1222 COVID-19 vaccine. Using immunoSEQ multiplex PCR, the repertoire was profiled, and TCRdb retains in-frame clones only, with some absent. This repertoire shows about 140,000 clones, 80% to 95% found once; its top ten account for about 2.5%. The sample was peripheral blood, taken on day 0 of AZD1222 vaccination. The receptors stem from an adult in good health.

The J gene is TRBJ1-3, the V gene TRBV27, with D possibly TRBD1 on 5 matching bases. Germline V gene data show CDR1 as MNHEY and CDR2 as SMNVEV (reference sequence). The CDR3 runs to 15 residues. The V and J ends lost 6 bases and 0 bases respectively, with 12 bases between them. The CDR3, as DNA: TGTGCCAGCAGCCCAGACAGTTCCTCTGGAAACACCATATATTTT. Translation gives CASSPDSSSGNTIYF.

Of note for this clone: One junction end disagrees with the germline gene, perhaps due to a read error. The V and J genes are TRBV25-1 and TRBJ2-1; TRBD2 matches 11 bases. The CDR3 covers 12 residues. From germline, CDR1 is MGHDK and CDR2 SYGVNS. In DNA form, the CDR3 reads TGTGCCAGCAGTAGCCTAGCGGGAGGCCCCGTCTTC. It yields the protein CASSSLAGGPVF.

The chain combines TRBV6-6 with TRBJ1-2; the match to TRBD1 covers 8 bases. V lost 2 bases to trimming and J lost 8 bases; unmatched junction nucleotides: 7. Germline values: CDR1 MNHNY, CDR2 SVGAGI (reference sequence). CDR3 size: 14 residues. The CDR3 sequence is CASSYPDRVAGYTF. The CDR3 region has the DNA TGTGCCAGCAGTTACCCGGACAGGGTGGCCGGCTACACCTTC.

V is TRBV19 and J is TRBJ2-7, with D unclear. The CDR3 contains 12 residues. Germline V gives CDR1 LNHDA, CDR2 SQIVND (reference sequence). Trimming cost V 5 bases and J 7 bases, with 12 bases left between them. CDR3 nucleotide sequence: TGTGCCAGTAGTCTTCCGTTAGGTGAGCAGTACTTC. Translated: CASSLPLGEQYF.

The chain joins TRBV5-1 to TRBJ2-3, with 7 bases matching TRBD2. This CDR3 region has 16 residues. After removal of 4 bases from V and 1 base from J, the junction contained 9 bases not matched to a gene. Looked up from germline, CDR1 is SGHRS and CDR2 is YFSETQ. CDR3 amino acids: CASSPPAAGGTDTQYF. The DNA of the CDR3 is TGCGCCAGCAGCCCACCGGCGGCGGGGGGCACAGATACGCAGTATTTT.

The sample holds one count of this clone. This chain joins TRBV19 and TRBJ2-3; 12 bases match TRBD2. Germline V lookup: CDR1 LNHDA, CDR2 SQIVND (reference sequence). This CDR3 spans 15 amino acids. Trimming at V came to 5 bases and at J to 3 bases, leaving 3 bases not matched to a gene. CDR3 loop: CASSPGLAGTDTQYF. The DNA of the CDR3 is TGTGCCAGTAGTCCTGGACTAGCGGGGACAGATACGCAGTATTTT.

This chain links TRBV7-3 with TRBJ2-2; D uncertain. V dropped 1 base and J dropped 4 bases, with 16 bases sitting between them. CDR3 length: 17 residues. The V gene's germline CDR1 is SGHTA and CDR2 FQGTGA. CDR3 sequence: CASSLNSFSGATGELFF. The CDR3 coding sequence is TGTGCCAGCAGCTTAAACAGTTTTTCCGGAGCCACCGGGGAGCTGTTTTTT.

The chain couples TRBV6-5 to TRBJ1-2; 11 bases agree with TRBD1. The germline gives CDR1 MNHEY, CDR2 SVGAGI. V lost 2 bases, J lost 5 bases, and 1 base stayed unmatched. The CDR3 has 14 residues. CDR3 nucleotide sequence: TGTGCCAGCAGTTACGGGACAGGGGGATATGGCTACACCTTC. Translation: CASSYGTGGYGYTF.

As DNA, the CDR3 is TGTGCCAGCAGCCAGGAGGACAGGGTAACTGAAGCTTTCTTT. Protein product: CASSQEDRVTEAFF. This chain uses TRBV4-2 with TRBJ1-1, with 8 nucleotides matching TRBD1. This CDR3 contains 14 residues. Germline assignment: CDR1 LGHNA and CDR2 YNFKEQ. Germline trimming cut 3 bases from V and 5 bases from J; bases unmatched to any gene: 5.

The V call is TRBV6-1, the J call TRBJ1-4, with D perhaps TRBD1 (5 bases). This CDR3 region has 15 residues. Germline V CDR1 and CDR2: MNHNS, SASEGT. V was shortened by 2 bases and J by 5 bases, with 12 bases between the two germline ends. CDR3 sequence (DNA): TGTGCCAGCAGTGAATGGCAGGGACCAAATGAAAAACTGTTTTTT. This sequence encodes CASSEWQGPNEKLFF.

V usage is TRBV6-5 and J usage is TRBJ1-1; no firm D call. The CDR3 is 13 amino acids. The V end was cut by 5 bases, the J end by 1 base, with 8 bases between. The V gene's germline CDR1 is MNHEY and CDR2 SVGAGI. The CDR3 region has the DNA TGTGCCAGCAGTCGGCAGTCGAACACTGAAGCTTTCTTT. Translated: CASSRQSNTEAFF.

This rearrangement joins TRBV7-3 to TRBJ1-1; unclear D gene. Per germline, CDR1 SGHTA and CDR2 FQGTGA. The CDR3 totals 13 residues. V was clipped by 5 bases and J by 6 bases, with 13 bases between them. The CDR3 sequence: CASSARAASEAFF. The CDR3 DNA reads as TGTGCCAGCAGCGCAAGGGCCGCGTCTGAAGCTTTCTTT.

The V gene is TRBV27, the J gene TRBJ2-7; D possibly corresponds to TRBD1 (6 bases). CDR3 length: 13 residues. Trimming shortened V by 5 bases and J by 5 bases, and 13 bases separated the two germline ends. The V gene's germline CDR1 is MNHEY and CDR2 SMNVEV (reference sequence). The CDR3 DNA reads as TGTGCCAGCAGTCACGGGACATTCGACGAGCAGTACTTC. Its protein is CASSHGTFDEQYF.

The genes are TRBV5-1 and TRBJ1-5; the D is unclear. The length of the CDR3 is 14 residues. Deletions cut 0 bases from V and 4 bases from J, with 8 bases between. Germline-derived CDR1 and CDR2 are SGHRS and YFSETQ. In DNA, the CDR3 is TGCGCCAGCAGCTTGGAGCTGGGTAATCAGCCCCAGCATTTT. Encoded protein: CASSLELGNQPQHF. Full variable domain (rest looked up from reference TRBV5-1 and TRBJ1-5): KAGVTQTPRYLIKTRGQQVTLSCSPISGHRSVSWYQQTPGQGLQFLFEYFSETQRNKGNFPGRFSGRQFSNSRSEMNVSTLELGDSALYLCASSLELGNQPQHFGDGTRLSIL.

The CDR3 nucleotides read TGTGCCAGCAGTTACAGGGGTTACGAGGAAAAACTGTTTTTT. Translation: CASSYRGYEEKLFF. The V call is TRBV5-6, the J call TRBJ1-4, with TRBD1 matching over 7 bases. Germline-derived CDR1 and CDR2 are SGHDT and YYEEEE. J was trimmed by 8 bases and V by 5 bases; bases with no gene match: 9. This CDR3 comprises 14 residues.

This chain links TRBV11-1 with TRBJ1-1, with D perhaps TRBD1 (6 bases). CDR3 length: 14 residues. Germline V lookup: CDR1 SGHAT, CDR2 FQDESV (reference sequence). Trimming left V 5 bases short and J 1 base short, with 11 bases between. CDR3 sequence: CASSPRTANTEAFF. CDR3 DNA sequence: TGTGCCAGCAGCCCCCGGACAGCGAACACTGAAGCTTTCTTT.

V is TRBV5-4 and J is TRBJ2-7; no definite D call. The CDR3 runs to 12 residues. V was shortened by 0 bases and J by 3 bases, with 4 bases between the two germline ends. Germline V gene lookup returns CDR1 SGHNT and CDR2 YYREEE (reference sequence). CDR3 protein: CASSLDRYEQYF. For the CDR3, the DNA is TGTGCCAGCAGCTTGGACCGCTACGAGCAGTACTTC.

V is TRBV24-1 and J is TRBJ2-1, with D unclear. Germline V CDR1 and CDR2: KGHDR, SFDVKD. The V end was cut by 7 bases, the J end by 9 bases, with 18 bases between. The CDR3 has 14 residues. The CDR3 loop reads CATSSDVRPGEQFF. For the CDR3, the DNA is TGTGCCACCAGCAGTGATGTGAGGCCGGGTGAGCAGTTCTTC.

This chain connects TRBV7-2 to TRBJ2-1; 9 nucleotides agree with TRBD2. Germline V gene sequence: CDR1 SGHTA, CDR2 FQGNSA. The J segment lost 6 bases and the V segment lost 1 base, leaving 7 bases of the junction unmatched. The CDR3 covers 16 residues. The CDR3 region is CASSLVAGAVGNEQFF. In nucleotides, the CDR3 is TGTGCCAGCAGCTTAGTAGCGGGGGCAGTAGGCAATGAGCAGTTCTTC.

V gene TRBV6-5 combines with J gene TRBJ2-3, with D hard to call. The CDR3 is 15 residues long. Germline values: CDR1 MNHEY, CDR2 SVGAGI. Trimming took 6 bases from V and 4 from J, leaving 17 bases between them. DNA for the CDR3: TGTGCCAGCAGCTCTATTGACAAGAATCCAGATACGCAGTATTTT. As protein: CASSSIDKNPDTQYF.

The rearrangement uses TRBV6-2 or TRBV6-3 and TRBJ1-3; weak D call: TRBD1 (5 bases). This CDR3 region has 16 residues. V lost 5 bases and J lost 0, with 14 bases in between. Germline-derived CDR1 and CDR2 are MNHEY and SVGEGT. The CDR3: CASSRGLQVSGNTIYF. The CDR3 nucleotides are TGTGCCAGCAGTAGGGGACTCCAAGTCTCTGGAAACACCATATATTTT.